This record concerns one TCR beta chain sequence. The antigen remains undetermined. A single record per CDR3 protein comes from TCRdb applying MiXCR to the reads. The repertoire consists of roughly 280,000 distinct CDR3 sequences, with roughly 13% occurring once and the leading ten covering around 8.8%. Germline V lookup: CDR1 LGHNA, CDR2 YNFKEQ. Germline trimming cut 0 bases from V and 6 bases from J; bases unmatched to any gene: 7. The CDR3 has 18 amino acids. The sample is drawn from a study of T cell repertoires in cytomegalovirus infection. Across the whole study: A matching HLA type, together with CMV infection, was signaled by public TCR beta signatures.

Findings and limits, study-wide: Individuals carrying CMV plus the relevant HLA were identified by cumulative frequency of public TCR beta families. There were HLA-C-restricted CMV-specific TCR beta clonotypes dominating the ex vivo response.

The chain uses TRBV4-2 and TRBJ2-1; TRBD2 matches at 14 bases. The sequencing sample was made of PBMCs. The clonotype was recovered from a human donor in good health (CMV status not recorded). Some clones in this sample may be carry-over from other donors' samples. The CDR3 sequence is CASSQERTSGGPFNEQFF. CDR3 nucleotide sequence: TGTGCCAGCAGCCAAGAGAGGACTAGCGGGGGGCCCTTCAATGAGCAGTTCTTC.